Listed below are T cell receptor beta chains from one sample, sequenced in a study of blood T cell repertoires in COVID-19. Here immunoSEQ multiplex PCR was the method, and the copy in TCRdb shows in-frame clones only, minus some. The profile shows 140,000 to 150,000 clones, approximately 82% of them singletons. Sequencing used peripheral blood. Every receptor here comes from a human donor with acute or convalescent COVID-19. The donor label of this sample is uncertain. Each CDR3 is given with its conserved first and last residue. The D gene is left open where the match is weak. Size values are once, few and many counts, or a class for expanded clones, and some rows have none.

j_gene	abundance	v_gene	d_gene	len	CDR3nt	CDR3aa
TRBJ2-6	many	TRBV5-1	-	15	TGCGCCAGCAGCTTGGGGGGAGCTGGGGCCAACGTCCTGACTTTC	CASSLGGAGANVLTF
TRBJ1-1	-	TRBV23-1	-	14	TGCGCCAGCAAGGAACAGGGTACGAACACTGAAGCTTTCTTT	CASKEQGTNTEAFF
TRBJ1-1	-	TRBV5-6	TRBD1	16	TGTGCCAGCAGCTTGCTTGCAGGGGGCATGAACACTGAAGCTTTCTTT	CASSLLAGGMNTEAFF
TRBJ2-1	once	TRBV5-1	TRBD2	15	TGCGCCAGCAGCTCGGGGGGTTGGAGGGAGGATGAGCAGTTCTTC	CASSSGGWREDEQFF
TRBJ1-1	-	TRBV7-8	-	15	TGTGCCAGCAGCTTAGCGGAGGGAGGTAACACTGAAGCTTTCTTT	CASSLAEGGNTEAFF
TRBJ1-1	-	TRBV21-1	-	14	TGTGCCAGCAGCGACAGACTGGGGAACACTGAAGCTTTCTTT	CASSDRLGNTEAFF
TRBJ1-1	-	TRBV29-1	TRBD1	15	TGCAGCGTTGAAGCTCCGGACAGGCCGAACACTGAAGCTTTCTTT	CSVEAPDRPNTEAFF
TRBJ1-2	-	TRBV11-2	-	11	TGTGCCAGCAGCTTCTTCACGGGGGACACCTTC	CASSFFTGDTF
TRBJ2-7	few	TRBV3-1/TRBV3-2	-	14	TGTGCCAGCAGCCAAGGCTGGCAGGCCCGCCGGCAGTACTTC	CASSQGWQARRQYF
TRBJ1-1	-	TRBV11-3	TRBD1	15	TGTGCCAGCAGCTCGACAGGGCTGACGGGCACTGAAGCTTTCTTT	CASSSTGLTGTEAFF